This TCR beta chain emerged from a study of blood T cell repertoires in COVID-19. The CDR3 is 14 amino acids. V lost 6 bases to trimming and J lost 2 bases, with 13 bases between them. The germline V gene encodes CDR1 MNHNY and CDR2 SVGAGI (reference sequence). Sequenced by immunoSEQ multiplex PCR; TCRdb stores in-frame clones only, minus some. The profile shows about 230,000 clones, 88% of them singletons. A COVID-19 case was met by exposed participants within 2 weeks before study entry. Input material: PBMCs or T cells enriched from blood (not recorded which). The sequence came from a woman in her 30s who had been exposed to COVID-19. The chain has TRBV6-6 and TRBJ1-2, with D maybe TRBD1 (6 bases). CDR3 DNA sequence: TGTGCCAGCAGCCCCACAGGGACGAACTATGGCTACACCTTC. Translation gives CASSPTGTNYGYTF.